This T cell receptor beta chain was obtained from a study of blood T cell repertoires in COVID-19. As for the study in general: The study drew acute and convalescent COVID-19 samples from the United States, Italy and Spain. Sources were T cells, B-cell-depleted T cells, or PBMCs; the material itself was cDNA or gDNA.

How the authors handled the data: Estimation of nucleated cell counts was performed using reference gene primer amplification. Profiled with immunoSEQ multiplex PCR; TCRdb holds only in-frame clones, not every one. That table gives V, J and clone size, and the DNA gave D and trimming. The table includes 250,000 to 300,000 clones, over 75% detected once. V lost 9 bases to trimming and J lost 0 bases, with 11 bases between them. Germline V CDR1 and CDR2: LNHDA, SQIVND (reference sequence). The CDR3 has 13 residues. This clone was recorded a few times. The chain uses TRBV19 and TRBJ1-1; D might be TRBD1 (6 bases). Sequenced input: peripheral blood. The TCR sequence derives from a man aged 50 or older with active or convalescent COVID-19. CDR3 coding DNA: TGTGCCAGCAGACGACAGGTGAACACTGAAGCTTTCTTT. It encodes CASRRQVNTEAFF.